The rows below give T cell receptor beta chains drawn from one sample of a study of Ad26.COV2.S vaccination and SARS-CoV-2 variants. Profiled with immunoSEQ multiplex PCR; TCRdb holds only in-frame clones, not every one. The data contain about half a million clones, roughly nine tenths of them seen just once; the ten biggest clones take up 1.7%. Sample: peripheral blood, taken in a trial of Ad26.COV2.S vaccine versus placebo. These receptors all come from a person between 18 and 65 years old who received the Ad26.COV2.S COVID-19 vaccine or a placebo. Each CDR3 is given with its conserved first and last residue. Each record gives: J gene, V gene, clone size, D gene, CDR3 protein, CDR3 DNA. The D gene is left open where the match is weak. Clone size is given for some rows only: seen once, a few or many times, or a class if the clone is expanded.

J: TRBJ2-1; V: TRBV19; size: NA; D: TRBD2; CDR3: CASSPPSGLAFSYNEQFF; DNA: TGTGCCAGTAGTCCTCCGTCGGGACTAGCGTTCTCCTACAATGAGCAGTTCTTC
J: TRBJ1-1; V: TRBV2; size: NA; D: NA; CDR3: CASSEVLLMNTEAFF; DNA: TGTGCCAGCAGTGAAGTTCTGTTAATGAACACTGAAGCTTTCTTT
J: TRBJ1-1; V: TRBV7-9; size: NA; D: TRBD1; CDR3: CASSTGTGFANTEAFF; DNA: TGTGCCAGCAGTACCGGGACAGGCTTTGCGAACACTGAAGCTTTCTTT
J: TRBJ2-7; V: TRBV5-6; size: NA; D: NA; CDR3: CASSFAAYEQYF; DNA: TGTGCCAGCAGCTTTGCGGCCTACGAGCAGTACTTC
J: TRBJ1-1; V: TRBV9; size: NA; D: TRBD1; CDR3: CASSFGRGLRTEAFF; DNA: TGTGCCAGCAGTTTCGGAAGGGGGCTTCGCACTGAAGCTTTCTTT
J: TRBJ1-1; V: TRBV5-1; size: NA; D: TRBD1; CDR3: CASSGGQGYTEAFF; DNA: TGCGCCAGCAGCGGGGGACAGGGGTACACTGAAGCTTTCTTT
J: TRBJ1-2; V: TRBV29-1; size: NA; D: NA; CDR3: CSVAEVGNYGYTF; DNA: TGCAGCGTGGCTGAGGTGGGGAACTATGGCTACACCTTC
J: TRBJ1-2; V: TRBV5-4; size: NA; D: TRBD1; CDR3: CASSLPYRDRGDGYTF; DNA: TGTGCCAGCAGCTTGCCCTACCGGGACAGGGGGGATGGCTACACCTTC
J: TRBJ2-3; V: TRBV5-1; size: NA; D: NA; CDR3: CASSRSDPSTDTQYF; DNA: TGCGCCAGCAGCAGATCGGACCCTAGCACAGATACGCAGTATTTT
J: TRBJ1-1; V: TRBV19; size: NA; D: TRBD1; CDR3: CASTPGQGLWDTEAFF; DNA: TGTGCCAGTACTCCCGGACAGGGTCTTTGGGACACTGAAGCTTTCTTT
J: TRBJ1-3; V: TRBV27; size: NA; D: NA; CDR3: CASSFGGGNTIYF; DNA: TGTGCCAGCAGTTTCGGTGGTGGAAACACCATATATTTT
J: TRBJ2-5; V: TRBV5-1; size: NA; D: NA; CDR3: CASSPGRQGETQYF; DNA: TGCGCCAGCAGCCCGGGACGCCAGGGAGAGACCCAGTACTTC
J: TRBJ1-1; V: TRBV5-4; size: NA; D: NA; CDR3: CASSWGDNMNTEAFF; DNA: TGTGCCAGCAGCTGGGGGGACAACATGAACACTGAAGCTTTCTTT
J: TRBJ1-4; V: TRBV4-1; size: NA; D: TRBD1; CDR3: CASSQADRDGEKLFF; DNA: TGCGCCAGCAGCCAAGCGGACAGGGACGGTGAAAAACTGTTTTTT
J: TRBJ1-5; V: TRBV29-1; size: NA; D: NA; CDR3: CSALLENNQPQHF; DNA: TGCAGCGCCCTATTAGAAAACAATCAGCCCCAGCATTTT
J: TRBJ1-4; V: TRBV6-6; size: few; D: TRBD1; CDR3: CASNRDSNNEKLFF; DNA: TGTGCCAGCAACCGGGACAGCAATAATGAAAAACTGTTTTTT
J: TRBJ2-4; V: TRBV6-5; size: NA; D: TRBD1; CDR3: CASRGTGSAKNIQYF; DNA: TGTGCCAGCAGAGGGACAGGCTCCGCCAAAAACATTCAGTACTTC
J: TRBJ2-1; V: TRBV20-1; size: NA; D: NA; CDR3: CSASEGFRQFF; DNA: TGCAGTGCTAGCGAGGGTTTTCGGCAGTTCTTC
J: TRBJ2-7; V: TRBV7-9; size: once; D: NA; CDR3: CASSLGGLREQYF; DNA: TGTGCCAGCAGCTTAGGAGGATTAAGGGAGCAGTACTTC
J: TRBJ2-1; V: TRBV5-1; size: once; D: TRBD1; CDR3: CASSPGTGAQFF; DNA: TGCGCCAGCAGTCCCGGGACAGGGGCGCAGTTCTTC
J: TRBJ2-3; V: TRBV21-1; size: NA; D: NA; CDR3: CASGQKRPIDTSTDTQYF; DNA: TGTGCCAGCGGTCAAAAGAGGCCTATAGACACATCCACAGATACGCAGTATTTT
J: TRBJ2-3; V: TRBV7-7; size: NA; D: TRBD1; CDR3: CASSPTGTGDYTQYF; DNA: TGTGCTAGCAGCCCAACCGGGACAGGGGATTATACGCAGTATTTT
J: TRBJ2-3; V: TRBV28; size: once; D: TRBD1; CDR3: CASSNLGQGVTDTQYF; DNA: TGTGCCAGCTCCAACCTCGGACAGGGAGTGACAGATACGCAGTATTTT
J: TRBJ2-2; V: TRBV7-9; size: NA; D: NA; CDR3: CASTFNSASGVNTGELFF; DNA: TGTGCCAGTACCTTTAATTCGGCGTCAGGGGTGAACACCGGGGAGCTGTTTTTT
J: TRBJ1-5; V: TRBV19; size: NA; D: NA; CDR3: CASSITGSDPQHF; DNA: TGTGCCAGTAGTATAACAGGGAGCGATCCCCAGCATTTT
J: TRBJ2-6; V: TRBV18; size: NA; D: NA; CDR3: CASSPSSSSGANVLTF; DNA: TGTGCCAGCTCACCTTCCAGTAGCTCTGGGGCCAACGTCCTGACTTTC
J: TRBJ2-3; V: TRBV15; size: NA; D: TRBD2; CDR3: CATSREPPGRADTQYF; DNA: TGTGCCACCAGCAGAGAGCCCCCCGGGAGGGCAGATACGCAGTATTTT